This T cell receptor (beta chain) came from a study of cytomegalovirus exposure and HLA in healthy donors. Overall study findings and caveats: Earlier analysis looked at TCR beta V segments, and most were productive about 90% or about 30% of the time. Reported findings show TCR beta sequences accurately forecast HLA-A and HLA-B alleles in most subjects.

Worth noting for this clone: What it binds is unknown.

The PCR ran on 60 Vbeta and 13 Jbeta primers. Profiling relied on immunoSEQ multiplex PCR, and the TCRdb table lists in-frame clones only, not all of them. The sample holds 150,000 to 200,000 clones, roughly 79% seen once. The V and J ends lost 5 bases and 0 bases respectively, with 12 bases between them. The germline CDR1 and CDR2 sequences are GTSNPN and SVGIG (reference sequence). The CDR3 is 14 residues long. Though nominally healthy at sampling, donors likely had unrecorded immune exposures. Sequencing was performed on PBMCs. This receptor was identified in a man between 18 and 29 years old in good health and CMV-seropositive. J is TRBJ2-3 and V is TRBV30; D possibly corresponds to TRBD2 (6 bases). The CDR3 bases are TGTGCCTGGTCAACGGGAGTTAGCACAGATACGCAGTATTTT. Amino acid sequence: CAWSTGVSTDTQYF.